The T cell receptor (beta chain) described here comes from a study of early T cells in non-severe SARS-CoV-2 infection. Study-wide context: Alpha and beta chains were unpaired, from unsorted whole-blood bulk RNA. Study results and caveats: Private and CD4 specificities were missed by VDJdb matching, skewed to anti-spike CD8.

This clonotype has only a few counts. Antigen unknown. Unique molecular identifiers were added to individual cDNA molecules. Using its own MiXCR run on the 5' RACE reads, TCRdb lists one record per CDR3 protein. The table includes about 49,000 distinct CDR3 sequences, about 6.5% detected once. The CDR3 is 14 amino acids. The V segment lost 1 base and the J segment 4 bases; nucleotides outside the gene matches: 3. Germline CDR1 is SGHRS and CDR2 is YFSETQ. The sample here was whole blood, taken at baseline. The chain employs TRBV5-1 and TRBJ2-7; 9 positions match TRBD1. The clonotype originates from an adult who was a healthcare worker with PCR-confirmed SARS-CoV-2 infection or an uninfected control (not recorded which). CDR3 nucleotides: TGCGCCAGCAGCTTGACAGGGGGCGCGTACGAGCAGTACTTC. This encodes CASSLTGGAYEQYF.